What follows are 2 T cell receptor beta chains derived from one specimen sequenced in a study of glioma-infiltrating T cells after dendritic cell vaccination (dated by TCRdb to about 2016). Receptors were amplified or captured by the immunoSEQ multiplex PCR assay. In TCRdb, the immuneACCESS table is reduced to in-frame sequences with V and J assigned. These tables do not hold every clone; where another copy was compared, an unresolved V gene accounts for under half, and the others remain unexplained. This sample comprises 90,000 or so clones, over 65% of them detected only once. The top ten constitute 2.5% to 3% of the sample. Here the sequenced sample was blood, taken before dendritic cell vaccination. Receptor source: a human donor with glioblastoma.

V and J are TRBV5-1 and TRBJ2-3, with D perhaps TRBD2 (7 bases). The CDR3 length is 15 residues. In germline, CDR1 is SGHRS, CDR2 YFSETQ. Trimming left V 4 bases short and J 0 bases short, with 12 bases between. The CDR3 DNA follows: TGCGCCAGCAGCCCTAAGGGGGGGAGCACAGATACGCAGTATTTT. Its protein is CASSPKGGSTDTQYF.

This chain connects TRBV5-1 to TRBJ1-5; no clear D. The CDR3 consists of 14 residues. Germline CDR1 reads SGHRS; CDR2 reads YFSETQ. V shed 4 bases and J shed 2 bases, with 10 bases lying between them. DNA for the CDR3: TGCGCCAGCAGCCTACGGTCTGGCAATCAGCCCCAGCATTTT. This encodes CASSLRSGNQPQHF.